This is a list of T cell receptor beta chains from one sample in a study of T cell responses to AZD1222 COVID-19 vaccine. The table came from immunoSEQ multiplex PCR; TCRdb's copy has only in-frame clones and leaves some out. This table has more than 65,000 clones, roughly 90% appearing once. The material was peripheral blood, obtained on day 0 of AZD1222 vaccination. Receptors originate from an adult in good health. Each CDR3 is given with its conserved first and last residue. A D gene is named only where the DNA matches it firmly. The size field is filled for only some rows; it gives once, few, many or a size class.

V: TRBV4-1
size: NA
D: TRBD1
CDR3: CASSLRDREGYGYTF

V: TRBV13
size: NA
D: TRBD2
CDR3: CASTSTSGRALGTDTQYF

V: TRBV23-1
size: NA
D: TRBD1
CDR3: CASSAIPGTGNLLYGYTF

V: TRBV5-6
size: NA
D: NA
CDR3: CASSLPANYGYTF

V: TRBV4-1
size: once
D: NA
CDR3: CASSQEGGTGITGELFF

V: TRBV19
size: NA
D: NA
CDR3: CASKPGATNTEAFF

V: TRBV7-2
size: NA
D: NA
CDR3: CASSLIGSSGNTIYF

V: TRBV7-3
size: NA
D: TRBD2
CDR3: CASSARTSGGPTDTQYF

V: TRBV5-1
size: NA
D: NA
CDR3: CASSLNNPNTEAFF

V: TRBV27
size: NA
D: TRBD2
CDR3: CASSSAPRTSLSSYEQYF

V: TRBV7-2
size: NA
D: NA
CDR3: CASSLGQFGYEQYF

V: TRBV28
size: NA
D: NA
CDR3: CASSRGITSAQHF

V: TRBV5-1
size: NA
D: NA
CDR3: CASIMGAGESYNEQFF

V: TRBV6-1
size: NA
D: NA
CDR3: CASSDVRGGEAFF

V: TRBV28
size: NA
D: TRBD1
CDR3: CASSDPTGGSYEQYF

V: TRBV12-3/TRBV12-4
size: NA
D: NA
CDR3: CASRRETEKLFF

V: TRBV6-5
size: NA
D: NA
CDR3: CASSTPRGGQETQYF

V: TRBV18
size: NA
D: NA
CDR3: CASSPTELNTGELFF

V: TRBV19
size: NA
D: NA
CDR3: CASSTRDGSYEQYF

V: TRBV5-8
size: NA
D: NA
CDR3: CASSPDTSTDTQYF

V: TRBV28
size: NA
D: NA
CDR3: CASSLLSGEQYF

V: TRBV29-1
size: NA
D: TRBD2
CDR3: CSVPRAAGAVSEQFF

V: TRBV10-3
size: medium-sized
D: TRBD1
CDR3: CAISEGGQAYEQYF

V: TRBV6-4
size: NA
D: NA
CDR3: CASSDRVGANVLTF

V: TRBV4-1
size: NA
D: TRBD1
CDR3: CASTETPGQGGFRYGYTF

V: TRBV6-5
size: NA
D: NA
CDR3: CASSSFSRQREETQYF

V: TRBV4-1
size: NA
D: NA
CDR3: CASSPREAGETQYF

V: TRBV7-3
size: NA
D: TRBD1
CDR3: CASSLTGTGGYNEQFF

V: TRBV28
size: once
D: TRBD1
CDR3: CASSPPAGGGKNEQFF

V: TRBV5-1
size: NA
D: TRBD1
CDR3: CASSLETGVTDTQYF

V: TRBV7-9
size: NA
D: NA
CDR3: CASSGQTRVTEAFF

V: TRBV3-1/TRBV3-2
size: NA
D: NA
CDR3: CASSQDLNMIAKNIQYF

V: TRBV6-6
size: NA
D: NA
CDR3: CASSYSRPGHEQFF

V: TRBV10-1
size: once
D: NA
CDR3: CASSDASENTGELFF

V: TRBV7-2
size: NA
D: NA
CDR3: CASSLVQGWNTEAFF

V: TRBV28
size: NA
D: NA
CDR3: CASRRDSGYTF

V: TRBV29-1
size: NA
D: NA
CDR3: CSGGEPKETQYF

V: TRBV6-2/TRBV6-3
size: NA
D: NA
CDR3: CASSSRSGISYEQYF

V: TRBV25-1
size: NA
D: TRBD1
CDR3: CASSELRQGPQYF

V: TRBV19
size: once
D: TRBD2
CDR3: CASMTSGGQSSYNEQFF

V: TRBV9
size: NA
D: TRBD2
CDR3: CASSVSSGGAHEQFF

V: TRBV18
size: NA
D: NA
CDR3: CASSPWETKNTEAFF

V: TRBV19
size: NA
D: NA
CDR3: CASTRGDGGYEQYF

V: TRBV29-1
size: NA
D: TRBD1
CDR3: CSVVPGQGRETQYF

V: TRBV9
size: NA
D: TRBD1
CDR3: CASSPRQGIDTQYF

V: TRBV5-1
size: NA
D: NA
CDR3: CASNGAESYNEQFF

V: TRBV10-3
size: NA
D: NA
CDR3: CATTRTENTEAFF

V: TRBV29-1
size: NA
D: NA
CDR3: CSARDTANEKLFF

V: TRBV18
size: NA
D: NA
CDR3: CASSPIPGISEQFF

V: TRBV27
size: NA
D: TRBD1
CDR3: CASSRQGAPADTQYF

V: TRBV7-7
size: NA
D: NA
CDR3: CASSLDRNTEAFF

V: TRBV21-1
size: NA
D: NA
CDR3: CASFVPPGGTEAFF

V: TRBV5-1
size: NA
D: NA
CDR3: CASSSDSTYGYTF

V: TRBV10-3
size: NA
D: NA
CDR3: CAIRLGDDYSGYTF

V: TRBV19
size: few
D: TRBD1
CDR3: CASSLRTGSEAKNIQYF

V: TRBV11-3
size: NA
D: NA
CDR3: CASSLVAGGDGEKLFF

V: TRBV16
size: NA
D: NA
CDR3: CASSPRRGSTEAFF

V: TRBV19
size: NA
D: TRBD1
CDR3: CASSPGTGWQETQYF

V: TRBV27
size: NA
D: NA
CDR3: CASSFRGFVSYEQYF